This TCR beta chain was found in a study of shared clonotypes between healthy human individuals. V was pared by 0 bases and J by 2 bases, with 7 bases between. CDR1 and CDR2 (germline): GTSNPN, SVGIG (reference sequence). The CDR3 contains 13 residues. The repertoire was sequenced with immunoSEQ multiplex PCR; TCRdb's copy has only in-frame clones and lacks some. Here the sample spans about a million clones, about 70% being singletons. The authors divided CD4+ cells into CD45RA+ naive and CD45RA-negative memory subsets. This receptor was taken from a man younger than 35 in good health. The sequencing sample was made of memory CD4+ T cells sorted from blood. Subset given: CD45RA-negative fraction. The genes are TRBV30 and TRBJ2-5; the D is unclear. In DNA form, the CDR3 reads TGTGCCTGGAGTGTAAAAGGACAAGAGACCCAGTACTTC. This sequence encodes CAWSVKGQETQYF.